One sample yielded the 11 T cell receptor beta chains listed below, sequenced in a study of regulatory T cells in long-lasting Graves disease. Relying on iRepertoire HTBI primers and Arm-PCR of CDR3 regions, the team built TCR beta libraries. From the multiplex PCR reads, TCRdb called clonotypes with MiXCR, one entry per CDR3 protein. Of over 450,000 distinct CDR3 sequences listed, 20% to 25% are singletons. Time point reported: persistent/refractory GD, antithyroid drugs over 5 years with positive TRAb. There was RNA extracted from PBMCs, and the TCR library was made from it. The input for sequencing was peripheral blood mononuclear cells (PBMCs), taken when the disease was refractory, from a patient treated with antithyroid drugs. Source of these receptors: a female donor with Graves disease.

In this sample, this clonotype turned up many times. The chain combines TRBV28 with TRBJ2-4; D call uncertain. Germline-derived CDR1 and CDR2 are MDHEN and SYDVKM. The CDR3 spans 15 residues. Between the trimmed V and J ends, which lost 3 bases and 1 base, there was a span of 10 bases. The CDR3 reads CASSFVSTAKNIQYF. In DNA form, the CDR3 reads TGTGCCAGCAGTTTTGTTTCGACGGCCAAAAACATTCAGTACTTC.

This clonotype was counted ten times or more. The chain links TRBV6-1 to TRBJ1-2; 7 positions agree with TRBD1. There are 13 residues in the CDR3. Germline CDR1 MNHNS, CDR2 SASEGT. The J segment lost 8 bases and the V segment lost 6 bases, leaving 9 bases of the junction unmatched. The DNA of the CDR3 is TGTGCCAGCAGCGGGGGGAGGGGGCGAGGCTACACCTTC. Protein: CASSGGRGRGYTF.

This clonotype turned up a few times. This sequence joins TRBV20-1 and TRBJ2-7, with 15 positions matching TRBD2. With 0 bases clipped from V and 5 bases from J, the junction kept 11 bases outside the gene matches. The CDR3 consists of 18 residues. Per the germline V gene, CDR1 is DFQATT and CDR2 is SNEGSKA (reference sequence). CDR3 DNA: TGCAGTGCTAGAGATCGGACTAGCGGGGGGGACGAACTGGACGAGCAGTACTTC. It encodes CSARDRTSGGDELDEQYF.

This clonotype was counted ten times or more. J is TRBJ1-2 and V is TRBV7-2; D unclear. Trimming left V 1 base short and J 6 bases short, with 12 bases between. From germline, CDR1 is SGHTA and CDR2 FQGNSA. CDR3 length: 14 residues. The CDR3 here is CASSLGWGIHGYTF. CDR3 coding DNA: TGTGCCAGCAGCTTAGGCTGGGGAATCCATGGCTACACCTTC.

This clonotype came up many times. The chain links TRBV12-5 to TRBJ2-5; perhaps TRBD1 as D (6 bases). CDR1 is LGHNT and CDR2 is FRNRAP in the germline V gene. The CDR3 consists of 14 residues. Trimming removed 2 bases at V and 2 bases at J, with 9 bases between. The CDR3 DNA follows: TGTGCTAGTGGTTTGCGACAGGATCAAGAGACCCAGTACTTC. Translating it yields CASGLRQDQETQYF.

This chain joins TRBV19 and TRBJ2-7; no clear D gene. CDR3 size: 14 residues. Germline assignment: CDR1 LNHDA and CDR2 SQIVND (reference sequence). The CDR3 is CANLIGQDPYEQYF. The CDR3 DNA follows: TGTGCTAACCTAATTGGGCAGGACCCCTACGAGCAGTACTTC. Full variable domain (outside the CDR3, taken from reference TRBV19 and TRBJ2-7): DGGITQSPKYLFRKEGQNVTLSCEQNLNHDAMYWYRQDPGQGLRLIYYSQIVNDFQKGDIAEGYSVSREKKESFPLTVTSAQKNPTAFYLCANLIGQDPYEQYFGPGTRLTVT.

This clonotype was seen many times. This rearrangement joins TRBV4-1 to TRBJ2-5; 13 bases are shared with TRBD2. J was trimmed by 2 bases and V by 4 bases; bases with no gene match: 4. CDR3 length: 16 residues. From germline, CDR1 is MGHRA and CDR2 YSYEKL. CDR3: CASSLLAGGAQETQYF. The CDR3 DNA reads TGCGCCAGCAGCCTACTAGCGGGAGGGGCACAAGAGACCCAGTACTTC.

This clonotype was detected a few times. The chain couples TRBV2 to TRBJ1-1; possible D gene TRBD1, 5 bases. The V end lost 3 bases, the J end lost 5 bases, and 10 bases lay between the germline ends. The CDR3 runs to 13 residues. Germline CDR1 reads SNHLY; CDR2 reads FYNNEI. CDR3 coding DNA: TGTGCCAGCAGTGACGGGGGGAATACTGAAGCTTTCTTT. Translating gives CASSDGGNTEAFF.

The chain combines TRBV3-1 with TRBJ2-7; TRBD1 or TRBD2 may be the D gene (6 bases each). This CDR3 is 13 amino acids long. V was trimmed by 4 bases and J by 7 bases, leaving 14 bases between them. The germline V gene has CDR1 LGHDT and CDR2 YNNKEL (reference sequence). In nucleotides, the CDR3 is TGTGCCAGCAGCCTCGGGGGCTTAGGGGAGCAGTACTTC. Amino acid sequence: CASSLGGLGEQYF.

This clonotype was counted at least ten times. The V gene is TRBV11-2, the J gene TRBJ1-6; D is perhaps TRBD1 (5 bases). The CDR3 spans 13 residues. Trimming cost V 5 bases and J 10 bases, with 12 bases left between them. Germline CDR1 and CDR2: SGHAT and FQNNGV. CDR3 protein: CASSAWGGSPLHF. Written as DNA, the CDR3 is TGTGCCAGCAGCGCCTGGGGGGGATCACCCCTCCACTTT.

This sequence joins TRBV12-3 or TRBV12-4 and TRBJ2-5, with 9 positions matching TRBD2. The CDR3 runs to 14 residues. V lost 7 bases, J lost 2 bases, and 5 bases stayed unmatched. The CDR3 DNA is TGTGCCAGCAAGCCGCGGGGGGGACAAGAGACCCAGTACTTC. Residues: CASKPRGGQETQYF.